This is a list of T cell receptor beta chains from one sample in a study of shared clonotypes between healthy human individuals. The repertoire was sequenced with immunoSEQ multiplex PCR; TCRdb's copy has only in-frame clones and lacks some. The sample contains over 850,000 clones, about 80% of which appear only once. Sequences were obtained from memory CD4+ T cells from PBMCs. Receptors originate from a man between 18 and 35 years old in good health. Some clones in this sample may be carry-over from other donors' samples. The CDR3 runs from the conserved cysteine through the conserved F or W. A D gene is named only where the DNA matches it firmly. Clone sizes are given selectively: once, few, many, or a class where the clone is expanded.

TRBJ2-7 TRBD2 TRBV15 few TGTGCCACCAGCCGGACACTAGCGGGAGGTCCCGAGCAGTACTTC CATSRTLAGGPEQYF
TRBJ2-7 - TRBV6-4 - TGTGCCAGCAGTGCCAGGGAAGGGTACGAGCAGTACTTC CASSAREGYEQYF
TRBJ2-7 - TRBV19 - TGTGCCAGTACCTCCCCGGGGGAGGTGGAGCAGTACTTC CASTSPGEVEQYF
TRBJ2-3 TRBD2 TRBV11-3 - TGTGCCAGCAGCGGAGCGGGAGCAGGGGATACGCAGTATTTT CASSGAGAGDTQYF
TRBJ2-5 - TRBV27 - TGTGCCAGCAGTCAGGATGGGGGGCCAGAGACCCAGTACTTC CASSQDGGPETQYF
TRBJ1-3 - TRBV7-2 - TGTGCCAGCAGCCCTGGATTCTCTGGAAACACCATATATTTT CASSPGFSGNTIYF
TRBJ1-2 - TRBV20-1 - TGCAGTGTAGGGCAGAACTATGGCTACACCTTC CSVGQNYGYTF
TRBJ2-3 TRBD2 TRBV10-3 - TGTGCCATCACCCGGGAGGGCCGAGGAGATACGCAGTATTTT CAITREGRGDTQYF
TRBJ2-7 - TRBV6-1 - TGTGCCAGCAGTGAAGCGCAGGGTTCCCCCTACGAGCAGTACTTC CASSEAQGSPYEQYF
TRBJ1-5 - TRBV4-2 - TGTGCCAGCAGCCTCTCGGGGCAGCTAAATCAGCCCCAGCATTTT CASSLSGQLNQPQHF
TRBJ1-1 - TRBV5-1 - TGCGCCAGCAGCTTGGAAAGATTAGGGAACACTGAAGCTTTCTTT CASSLERLGNTEAFF
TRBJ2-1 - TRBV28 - TGTGCCAGCAGTCCCCGCGTGGGCTACAATGAGCAGTTCTTC CASSPRVGYNEQFF
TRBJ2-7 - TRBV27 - TGTGCCAGCAGTTGGACAAACTCCTACGAGCAGTACTTC CASSWTNSYEQYF
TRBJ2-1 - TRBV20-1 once TGCAGTGCTAGCGTGGGGGGGCTTCGGTTCTTC CSASVGGLRFF
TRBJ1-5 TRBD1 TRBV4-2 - TGTGCCAGCAGCCCCGGGACAGGTTCCTTGGGGCAGCCCCAGCATTTT CASSPGTGSLGQPQHF
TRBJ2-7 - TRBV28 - TGTGCCAGCAGCCCGCCCTTCGGGGAGCAGTACTTC CASSPPFGEQYF
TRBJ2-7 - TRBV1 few TGCACCAGCAGCCAAGATCCGGATAGCGGGAGAATCTCTCCCAGGCACGAGCAGTACTTC CTSSQDPDSGRISPRHEQYF
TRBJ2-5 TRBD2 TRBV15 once TGTGCCACCAGCCTGGATTCCCGTAGCGGGAGGGAGACCCAGTACTTC CATSLDSRSGRETQYF
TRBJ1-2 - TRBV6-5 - TGTGCCAGCAGTTCGGGGGGCTGGGGAGGCTACACCTTC CASSSGGWGGYTF
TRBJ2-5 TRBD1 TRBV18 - TGTGCCAGCTCACCCGGGACAGGGGGCCAAGAGACCCAGTACTTC CASSPGTGGQETQYF
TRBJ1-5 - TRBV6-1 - TGTGCTACGCTTAGGCAGCGCAATCAGCCCCAGCATTTT CATLRQRNQPQHF
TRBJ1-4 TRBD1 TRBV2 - TGTGCCAGCAGTGAAGAGGGACAGGGGAGTGAAAAACTGTTTTTT CASSEEGQGSEKLFF
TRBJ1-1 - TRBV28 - TGTGCCAGCAGTTTAGCGACAGGTCCGGTGTGGGCTTTCTTT CASSLATGPVWAFF
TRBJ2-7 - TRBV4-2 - TGTGCCAGCAGCCAAGATAGGGATGTGAGCGAGCAGTACTTC CASSQDRDVSEQYF
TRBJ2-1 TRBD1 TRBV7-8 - TGTGCCAGCAGCTCAGACCGGGACAGTAATGAGCAGTTCTTC CASSSDRDSNEQFF
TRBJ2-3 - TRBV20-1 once TGCAGGGGCAGCAAGACAGATACGCAGTATTTT CRGSKTDTQYF
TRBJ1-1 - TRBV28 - TGTGCCAGCAGTATCCTTACCCCGGGGACTGAAGCTTTCTTT CASSILTPGTEAFF
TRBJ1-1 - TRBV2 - TGTGCCAGCAGTGAGCGGACGGATTCTACCGAAGCTTTCTTT CASSERTDSTEAFF
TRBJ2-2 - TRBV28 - TGTGCCAGCAGCTCTCCGGGAGAAGCCACCGGGGAGCTGTTTTTT CASSSPGEATGELFF
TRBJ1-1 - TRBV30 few TGTGCCTGGAATGGACTAGCTATGAACACTGAAGCTTTCTTT CAWNGLAMNTEAFF
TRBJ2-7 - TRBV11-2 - TGTGCCAGCAGCTTAACGGGCCAGTACTACGAGCAGTACTTC CASSLTGQYYEQYF
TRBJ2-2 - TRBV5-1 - TGCGCCAGCAGCTTGGACAGCAACACCGGGGAGCTGTTTTTT CASSLDSNTGELFF
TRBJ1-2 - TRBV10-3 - TGTGCCATCAGTGATTTTGGAGGCTACACCTTC CAISDFGGYTF
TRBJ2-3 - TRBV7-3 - TGTGCCAGCAGCTTAGGGAGGAGCACAGATACGCAGTATTTT CASSLGRSTDTQYF
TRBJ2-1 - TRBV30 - TGTGCCTGGAGTGTAACAGGGAATGAGCAGTTCTTC CAWSVTGNEQFF
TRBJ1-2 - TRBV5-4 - TGTGCCAGCAGCTTGGGGGAATGGCGCGGCTACACCTTC CASSLGEWRGYTF
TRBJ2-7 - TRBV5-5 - TGTGCCAGCACCCCGGGGCAGACCTCCTACGAGCAGTACTTC CASTPGQTSYEQYF
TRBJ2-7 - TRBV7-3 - TGTGCCAGCAGCTTAGGTCGTGGTCCCCACGAGCAGTACTTC CASSLGRGPHEQYF
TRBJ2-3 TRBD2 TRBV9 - TGTGCCAGCAGCGTACTAGCGGGAGGCGCGGATACGCAGTATTTT CASSVLAGGADTQYF
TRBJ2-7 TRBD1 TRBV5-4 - TGTGCCAGCAGCTCAAAAAGGGGACAGGGGACCTACGAGCAGTACTTC CASSSKRGQGTYEQYF
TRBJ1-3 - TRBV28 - TGTGCCAGCAGTGCTCCCGGGACAACAAGAAACACCATATATTTT CASSAPGTTRNTIYF
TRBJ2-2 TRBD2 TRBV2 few TGTGCCAGCAGTGGCTCAACTAGCGGGTACACCGGGGAGCTGTTTTTT CASSGSTSGYTGELFF
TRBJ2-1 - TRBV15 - TGTGCCACCAGCACCATATCTGTCTACAATGAGCAGTTCTTC CATSTISVYNEQFF
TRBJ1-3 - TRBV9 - TGTGCCAGCAGCGTAGCGCAGGTTAACTCTGGAAACACCATATATTTT CASSVAQVNSGNTIYF
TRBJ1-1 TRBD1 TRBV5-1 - TGCGCCAGCAGCATCATCGGGACAGGGGACACTGAAGCTTTCTTT CASSIIGTGDTEAFF
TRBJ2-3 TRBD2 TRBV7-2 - TGTGCCAGCAGCTCGTGGGGGGGGAACTCGCCGTATACGCAGTATTTT CASSSWGGNSPYTQYF
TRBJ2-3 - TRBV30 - TGTGCCTGGAGACCGACGGGCCACGGGGATACGCAGTATTTT CAWRPTGHGDTQYF
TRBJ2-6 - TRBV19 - TGTGCCAGTAGTGGTATATCCCTCCGGGCCAACGTCCTGACTTTC CASSGISLRANVLTF
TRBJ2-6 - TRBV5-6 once TGTGCCAGCAGCTTAGGTAGGAGTGGGGCCAACGTCCTGACTTTC CASSLGRSGANVLTF
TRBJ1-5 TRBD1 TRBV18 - TGTGCCAGCTCACCACAGCAGGGGGCCGGTCAGCCCCAGCATTTT CASSPQQGAGQPQHF
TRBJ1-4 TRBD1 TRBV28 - TGTGCCAGTACTAGGACAGGGCGTTGGTGGGGGGAAAATGAAAAACTGTTTTTT CASTRTGRWWGENEKLFF
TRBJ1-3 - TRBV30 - TGTGCCTGGACGGCGTTGGGAAACACCATATATTTT CAWTALGNTIYF
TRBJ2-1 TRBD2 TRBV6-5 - TGTGCCAGCAGTCCCGGGACTACCTCCTACAATGAGCAGTTCTTC CASSPGTTSYNEQFF
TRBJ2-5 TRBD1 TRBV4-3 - TGCGCCAGCAGCCAAGACGGACAGGGGAGAGAGACCCAGTACTTC CASSQDGQGRETQYF